Below are 5 T cell receptor beta chains sequenced from a single sample in a study of T cell responses to AZD1222 COVID-19 vaccine. Profiled with immunoSEQ multiplex PCR; TCRdb holds only in-frame clones, not every one. The table records tens of thousands of clones, 90% of them present only once. Specimen: peripheral blood, collected on day 0 of AZD1222 vaccination. The receptor set was obtained from an adult in good health.

This chain connects TRBV24-1 to TRBJ2-1, with a weak D call TRBD1 (6 bases). The germline V and J ends were trimmed by 9 bases and 2 bases, with 10 bases remaining between them. CDR1 and CDR2 (germline): KGHDR, SFDVKD. This CDR3 spans 13 amino acids. CDR3 loop: CATQDSAYNEQFF. The CDR3 DNA follows: TGTGCCACCCAGGACAGTGCCTACAATGAGCAGTTCTTC.

The CDR3 DNA follows: TGTGCCAGCAGCGAAGGGACGGGAGGCCACTATGGCTACACCTTC. Translation: CASSEGTGGHYGYTF. This rearrangement joins TRBV9 to TRBJ1-2; tentative D call: TRBD1 (5 bases). Trimming left V 3 bases short and J 3 bases short, with 15 bases between. Germline V gives CDR1 SGDLS, CDR2 YYNGEE. There are 15 residues in the CDR3.

This clone has just a few counts. The V gene is TRBV4-3, the J gene TRBJ1-2, with D hard to call. Germline-derived CDR1 and CDR2 are LGHNA and YSLEER. CDR3 length: 16 amino acids. Trimming pared 0 bases from V and 4 bases from J, leaving 15 bases between. The CDR3: CASSQDRMRQIYGYTF. CDR3 nucleotide sequence: TGCGCCAGCAGCCAAGATCGGATGCGGCAGATCTATGGCTACACCTTC.

V is TRBV7-2 and J is TRBJ1-1; TRBD1 might be the D (6 bases). CDR3 length equals 14 residues. V was shortened by 6 bases and J by 5 bases, with 16 bases between the two germline ends. The germline gives CDR1 SGHTA, CDR2 FQGNSA. The CDR3 nucleotides read TGTGCCAGCAGACCGAACAGGGTAAAAACTGAAGCTTTCTTT. Residues: CASRPNRVKTEAFF.

The chain carries TRBV5-5 and TRBJ1-3; 12 bases line up with TRBD1. Germline V lookup: CDR1 SGHKS, CDR2 YYEKEE (reference sequence). The CDR3 has 18 residues. V shed 2 bases, J shed 3 bases, and the junction held 9 bases outside the gene matches. The CDR3 coding sequence is TGTGCCAGCAGCTTCCGGGACAGGGGGCAGTGGGGTGGAAACACCATATATTTT. As protein: CASSFRDRGQWGGNTIYF.